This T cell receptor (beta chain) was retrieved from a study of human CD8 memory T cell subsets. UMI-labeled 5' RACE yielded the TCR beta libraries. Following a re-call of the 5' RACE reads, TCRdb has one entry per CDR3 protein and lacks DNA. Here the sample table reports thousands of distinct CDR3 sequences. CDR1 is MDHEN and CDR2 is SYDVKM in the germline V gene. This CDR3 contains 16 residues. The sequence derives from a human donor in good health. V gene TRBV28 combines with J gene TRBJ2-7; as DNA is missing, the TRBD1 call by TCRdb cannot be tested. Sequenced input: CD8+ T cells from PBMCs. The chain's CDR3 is CASSFRGTGTQYEQYF.